This T cell receptor beta chain was identified during a study of blood T cell repertoires in COVID-19. Across the study: PBMCs, B-cell-depleted T cells, or T cells provided the cDNA or gDNA that made up the material.

Only in-frame clones appear in the TCRdb table, and some are missing; sequencing was by immunoSEQ multiplex PCR. The table shows under 200,000 clones, with 85% to 90% occurring only once. This CDR3 spans 14 amino acids. Trimming took 8 bases from V and 6 from J; bases not matched to a gene: 10. Germline lookup yields CDR1 KGHSH and CDR2 LQKENI. This sequence joins TRBV18 and TRBJ1-5; 7 bases line up with TRBD1. The sequence was collected from a woman in her 70s with COVID-19, enrolled during active disease. The sample consisted of peripheral blood. The CDR3 sequence is CASRNTGEIQPQHF. The CDR3 DNA sequence: TGTGCCAGCCGCAACACAGGGGAAATTCAGCCCCAGCATTTT. The full variable domain, rest sourced from reference TRBV18 and TRBJ1-5, is NAGVMQNPRHLVRRRGQEARLRCSPMKGHSHVYWYRQLPEEGLKFMVYLQKENIIDESGMPKERFSAEFPKEGPSILRIQQVVRGDSAAYFCASRNTGEIQPQHFGDGTRLSIL.